This T cell receptor (beta chain) was identified during a study of blood T cell repertoires in COVID-19. At the level of the study: Sites across the United States, Italy and Spain contributed samples from acute and convalescent COVID-19. Sources were T cells, B-cell-depleted T cells, or PBMCs; the material itself was cDNA or gDNA.

Source study methods: Reference gene primer amplification gave estimated nucleated cell counts. Profiling relied on immunoSEQ multiplex PCR, and the TCRdb table lists in-frame clones only, not all of them. V, J and clone size are taken as reported in that table, and D and trimming were inferred from the DNA itself. The sample records about 310,000 clones, 75% to 90% being singletons. Sequencing was done on a sample of peripheral blood. This receptor was obtained from a man younger than 35 with active or convalescent COVID-19.

CDR3 region: CASSYSVYSRGTEANQPQHF. CDR3 bases: TGTGCCAGCAGTTACTCGGTTTACAGCAGGGGGACAGAGGCCAATCAGCCCCAGCATTTT. This chain links TRBV6-2 or TRBV6-3 with TRBJ1-5; 7 positions match TRBD1. Germline lookup yields CDR1 MNHEY and CDR2 SVGEGT. The CDR3 contains 20 residues. V lost 0 bases to trimming and J lost 3 bases; unmatched junction nucleotides: 17.